This T cell receptor (beta chain) was sequenced for a study of T cell responses to AZD1222 COVID-19 vaccine. Study in general: Second-dose intervals near 4 or 12 weeks were combined.

The protocol was immunoSEQ multiplex PCR, while the TCRdb copy is restricted to in-frame clones and leaves out a portion. Here the sample spans more than 95,000 clones, over 80% being singletons. The receptor's source is an adult in good health. Sequencing was performed on peripheral blood, taken on day 0 of AZD1222 vaccination.

DNA of the CDR3: TGTGCCAGTAGTCCCCCTCCGGGCCCGACCGGGGAGCTGTTTTTT. It translates to CASSPPPGPTGELFF. The chain recombines TRBV19 with TRBJ2-2; D gene ambiguous. CDR3 length: 15 residues. The germline CDR1 and CDR2 sequences are LNHDA and SQIVND (reference sequence). V lost 5 bases to trimming and J lost 5 bases, with 15 bases between them. The full variable domain, in which reference TRBV19 and TRBJ2-2 provide the parts outside the CDR3, is DGGITQSPKYLFRKEGQNVTLSCEQNLNHDAMYWYRQDPGQGLRLIYYSQIVNDFQKGDIAEGYSVSREKKESFPLTVTSAQKNPTAFYLCASSPPPGPTGELFFGEGSRLTVL.